The 28 T cell receptor beta chains given below trace back to one sample, sequenced in a study of blood T cell repertoires in COVID-19. TCRdb's table, derived via immunoSEQ multiplex PCR, lists solely in-frame clones and lacks some. The table has roughly 100,000 clones, over 65% seen once. The sample consisted of peripheral blood. The receptor source for this set is a man older than 75 with COVID-19, enrolled during active disease.

This clone was observed a handful of times. The V gene is TRBV5-1, the J gene TRBJ1-2; 11 bases match TRBD1. The CDR3 loop spans 16 amino acids. CDR1 and CDR2 (germline): SGHRS, YFSETQ. Trimming at V came to 5 bases and at J to 1 base, leaving 7 bases not matched to a gene. CDR3 nucleotide sequence: TGCGCCAGCAGACGGACAGGGGGCCAAGATAACTATGGCTACACCTTC. This sequence encodes CASRRTGGQDNYGYTF.

The J gene is TRBJ1-1, the V gene TRBV28; D is unresolved. The CDR3 totals 14 residues. CDR1 and CDR2 (germline): MDHEN, SYDVKM. Deletions cut 2 bases from V and 6 bases from J, with 13 bases between. The chain's CDR3 is CASSLIQLTSEAFF. CDR3 DNA: TGTGCCAGCAGTTTAATTCAACTGACTTCTGAAGCTTTCTTT.

This chain connects TRBV11-1 to TRBJ2-3, with TRBD1 matching 8 bases. V gave up 3 bases and J gave up 2 bases; unmatched junction bases: 4. This CDR3 has 15 residues. Germline lookup yields CDR1 SGHAT and CDR2 FQDESV (reference sequence). The CDR3 here is CASSFEDRDTDTQYF. The CDR3 nucleotides are TGTGCCAGCAGCTTCGAGGACAGGGACACAGATACGCAGTATTTT.

This chain connects TRBV11-3 to TRBJ1-5; 7 nucleotides align to TRBD1. Losses at the gene ends were 5 bases for V and 7 bases for J; bases not matched to a gene: 5. The CDR3 runs to 13 residues. Germline V lookup: CDR1 SGHNT, CDR2 YENEEA. The CDR3 spells CASSSGQEQPQHF. CDR3 sequence (DNA): TGTGCCAGCAGCAGCGGACAGGAACAGCCCCAGCATTTT.

This clone was recorded a few times. This chain links TRBV19 with TRBJ1-1, with a weak D call TRBD1 (5 bases). The CDR3 extends over 16 amino acids. Germline V lookup: CDR1 LNHDA, CDR2 SQIVND (reference sequence). V was clipped by 7 bases and J by 4 bases, with 22 bases between them. The CDR3 region is CASIQRGSEFGTEAFF. Here the CDR3 DNA reads TGTGCCAGTATTCAAAGGGGCTCAGAATTCGGCACTGAAGCTTTCTTT.

The V gene is TRBV12-3 or TRBV12-4, the J gene TRBJ2-3; D is undetermined. CDR3 length: 12 amino acids. Trimming stripped 8 bases from V and 2 bases from J, with 8 bases between. The CDR3 sequence: CASRLVTDTQYF. CDR3 nucleotide sequence: TGTGCCAGCCGCCTAGTCACAGATACGCAGTATTTT.

This clone showed up just once. The chain has TRBV4-3 and TRBJ2-1, with a tentative D call TRBD2 (5 bases). Germline assignment: CDR1 LGHNA and CDR2 YSLEER. The CDR3 length is 14 residues. Trimming removed 6 bases at V and 3 bases at J, with 12 bases between. The CDR3 region has the DNA TGCGCCAGCAGACCGGGAAGCCTCTACAATGAGCAGTTCTTC. Protein product: CASRPGSLYNEQFF.

The chain employs TRBV6-5 and TRBJ2-7; 11 bases are a match to TRBD1. CDR1 is MNHEY, CDR2 SVGAGI, per germline. This CDR3 is 14 amino acids long. With V trimmed by 6 bases and J by 1 base, 2 bases remained unmatched. The CDR3 loop reads CASRGQGGSYEQYF. The DNA of the CDR3 is TGTGCCAGCAGGGGACAGGGGGGTTCCTACGAGCAGTACTTC.

DNA for the CDR3: TGTGCCAGCAGCCCAGGCATAGCGGGAGCGAAGAACGAGCAGTACTTC. Translation: CASSPGIAGAKNEQYF. The V and J genes are TRBV5-4 and TRBJ2-7, with 9 nucleotides matching TRBD2. The CDR3 has 16 residues. V trimming: 4 bases; J trimming: 5 bases; junction bases outside the gene matches: 13. Germline-derived CDR1 and CDR2 are SGHNT and YYREEE (reference sequence).

The V gene is TRBV5-1, the J gene TRBJ1-3; tentative D call: TRBD1 (6 bases). This CDR3 has 16 residues. Germline loops: CDR1 SGHRS, CDR2 YFSETQ. V was pared by 2 bases and J by 0 bases, with 12 bases between. The CDR3 region is CASSFWTVNSGNTIYF. In DNA form, the CDR3 reads TGCGCCAGCAGCTTCTGGACAGTCAACTCTGGAAACACCATATATTTT. Combining the CDR3 with reference TRBV5-1 and TRBJ1-3 gives the whole variable domain KAGVTQTPRYLIKTRGQQVTLSCSPISGHRSVSWYQQTPGQGLQFLFEYFSETQRNKGNFPGRFSGRQFSNSRSEMNVSTLELGDSALYLCASSFWTVNSGNTIYFGEGSWLTVV.

Details on this clone: The identical CDR3 is also encoded by other nucleotide sequences in the sample. This chain joins TRBV28 and TRBJ1-2; 8 bases are a match to TRBD1. CDR1 is MDHEN, CDR2 SYDVKM, per germline. The V segment lost 1 base and the J segment 5 bases; nucleotides outside the gene matches: 3. The CDR3 totals 14 residues. DNA for the CDR3: TGTGCCAGCAGTTTATCAGGGGGCGGTTATGGCTACACCTTC. This encodes CASSLSGGGYGYTF.

The chain links TRBV6-1 to TRBJ2-3; 14 bases fit TRBD2. The V and J ends lost 0 bases and 0 bases, in that order; junction bases with no gene match: 8. Germline CDR1 MNHNS, CDR2 SASEGT. The CDR3 is 20 amino acids. The CDR3 here is CASSEAPGLAGGGSTDTQYF. The CDR3 nucleotides are TGTGCCAGCAGTGAAGCGCCTGGACTAGCGGGAGGAGGTAGCACAGATACGCAGTATTTT.

The gene calls are TRBV19 and TRBJ2-3, with TRBD2 matching 9 bases. The CDR3 loop spans 17 amino acids. Germline CDR1 reads LNHDA; CDR2 reads SQIVND (reference sequence). The trim removed 3 bases at V and 3 bases at J, leaving 10 bases unmatched. CDR3 region: CASSIRVAGVRTDTQYF. The CDR3 DNA reads as TGTGCCAGTAGTATTAGGGTAGCGGGAGTACGAACAGATACGCAGTATTTT. The whole variable domain, filled in from reference TRBV19 and TRBJ2-3, reads DGGITQSPKYLFRKEGQNVTLSCEQNLNHDAMYWYRQDPGQGLRLIYYSQIVNDFQKGDIAEGYSVSREKKESFPLTVTSAQKNPTAFYLCASSIRVAGVRTDTQYFGPGTRLTVL.

In DNA, the CDR3 is TGTGCCAGCACCTCATCCAGGGGCGGCACCTACGAGCAGTACTTC. Translated, it gives CASTSSRGGTYEQYF. The V gene is TRBV28, the J gene TRBJ2-7, with TRBD1 as a possible D gene (6 bases). The ends were cut back, 7 bases at V and 2 bases at J, with 18 bases in the middle. The CDR3 has 15 amino acids. Germline assignment: CDR1 MDHEN and CDR2 SYDVKM.

This chain joins TRBV4-3 and TRBJ1-4; D is uncertain. This CDR3 has 15 amino acids. V shed 0 bases and J shed 6 bases, with 11 bases lying between them. In germline, CDR1 is LGHNA, CDR2 YSLEER. The CDR3 region has the DNA TGCGCCAGCAGCCAAGATACCGGGTTATATGAAAAACTGTTTTTT. It is translated as CASSQDTGLYEKLFF.

The chain recombines TRBV3-1 (or the pseudogene TRBV3-2) with TRBJ2-1, with 11 bases that match TRBD2. This CDR3 is 18 amino acids long. V lost 0 bases, J lost 2 bases, and 6 bases stayed unmatched. Germline CDR1 LGHDT, CDR2 YNNKEL (reference sequence). The chain's CDR3 is CASSQDRLAGGAYNEQFF. The CDR3 region has the DNA TGTGCCAGCAGCCAAGATAGGCTAGCGGGAGGAGCCTACAATGAGCAGTTCTTC.

CDR3 DNA sequence: TGTGCCAGCAGCCCTTTGGACAGGGTGAACACTGAAGCTTTCTTT. Residues: CASSPLDRVNTEAFF. V gene TRBV14 combines with J gene TRBJ1-1, with 8 bases matching TRBD1. V gave up 4 bases and J gave up 0 bases; unmatched junction bases: 4. There are 15 residues in the CDR3. Germline assignment: CDR1 SGHDN and CDR2 FVKESK.

The rearrangement links TRBV6-1 to TRBJ2-7; D is unresolved. The V gene's germline CDR1 is MNHNS and CDR2 SASEGT. The ends were cut back, 1 base at V and 0 bases at J, with 13 bases in the middle. This CDR3 is built from 16 residues. The DNA of the CDR3 is TGTGCCAGCAGTGAAGTGGAGAGGAGAAGCTCCTACGAGCAGTACTTC. It translates to CASSEVERRSSYEQYF.

The chain combines TRBV27 with TRBJ1-2, with D tentatively TRBD1 (6 bases). The CDR3 has 14 amino acids. CDR1 and CDR2 (germline): MNHEY, SMNVEV (reference sequence). The V gene lost 6 bases and the J gene lost 4 bases, with 15 bases spanning the gap. The CDR3 loop reads CASSRGGLPYGYTF. The CDR3 nucleotides read TGTGCCAGCAGCCGTGGGGGCCTACCCTATGGCTACACCTTC.

The CDR3 loop is CASSFGEGAYYEQYF. The CDR3 DNA follows: TGTGCCAGCAGCTTCGGAGAGGGGGCGTACTACGAGCAGTACTTC. The chain links TRBV5-6 to TRBJ2-7, with TRBD1 matching over 7 bases. Germline CDR1 reads SGHDT; CDR2 reads YYEEEE. V was clipped by 2 bases and J by 3 bases; unmatched bases: 8. The CDR3 is made up of 15 amino acids.

This sequence joins TRBV7-2 and TRBJ2-3; 9 bases align to TRBD2. The CDR3 has 15 residues. In germline, CDR1 is SGHTA, CDR2 FQGNSA. V was pared by 2 bases and J by 0 bases, with 0 bases of the junction left unmatched. The CDR3 loop is CASSLLAGSTDTQYF. In DNA form, the CDR3 reads TGTGCCAGCAGCTTACTAGCGGGGAGCACAGATACGCAGTATTTT.

This clone was recorded a few times. The chain couples TRBV28 to TRBJ2-3; TRBD2 matches 8 bases. This CDR3 has 13 residues. Germline loops: CDR1 MDHEN, CDR2 SYDVKM. J was trimmed by 3 bases and V by 8 bases; bases with no gene match: 4. Here the CDR3 reads CASVERETDTQYF. The CDR3 nucleotides read TGTGCCAGCGTCGAGCGGGAGACAGATACGCAGTATTTT.

This clone came up a few times. The V call is TRBV9, the J call TRBJ2-7, with 10 bases identical to TRBD1. V lost 4 bases, J lost 7 bases, and 8 bases stayed unmatched. This CDR3 comprises 14 residues. Germline V gene sequence: CDR1 SGDLS, CDR2 YYNGEE. CDR3 DNA: TGTGCCAGCAGCCCCCAGGGACAGGGGAGGGAGCAGTACTTC. Protein product: CASSPQGQGREQYF.

The chain is built from TRBV19 and TRBJ1-1; D unclear. The V and J ends lost 5 bases and 1 base respectively, with 8 bases between them. The CDR3 has 13 residues. Germline CDR1 is LNHDA and CDR2 is SQIVND (reference sequence). CDR3 nucleotide sequence: TGTGCCAGTAGTGCTAATCGGAACACTGAAGCTTTCTTT. The encoded protein is CASSANRNTEAFF.

The chain links TRBV18 to TRBJ1-4; D not certain. V lost 3 bases, J lost 0 bases, and 8 bases lay in between. Per germline, CDR1 KGHSH and CDR2 LQKENI. CDR3 length equals 15 residues. The CDR3: CASSPRVATNEKLFF. DNA of the CDR3: TGTGCCAGCTCACCGAGGGTCGCAACTAATGAAAAACTGTTTTTT. The full variable domain, in which reference TRBV18 and TRBJ1-4 provide the parts outside the CDR3, is NAGVMQNPRHLVRRRGQEARLRCSPMKGHSHVYWYRQLPEEGLKFMVYLQKENIIDESGMPKERFSAEFPKEGPSILRIQQVVRGDSAAYFCASSPRVATNEKLFFGSGTQLSVL.

J is TRBJ1-2 and V is TRBV28, with 10 bases fitting TRBD1. With V trimmed by 4 bases and J by 10 bases, 9 bases remained unmatched. The germline CDR1 and CDR2 sequences are MDHEN and SYDVKM. The CDR3 loop spans 14 amino acids. The CDR3 reads CASSWGTGDKDYTF. The CDR3 coding sequence is TGTGCCAGCAGTTGGGGGACAGGGGATAAGGACTACACCTTC.

V usage is TRBV11-3 and J usage is TRBJ2-2; D is possibly TRBD1 (6 bases). V lost 3 bases to trimming and J lost 0 bases, with 8 bases between them. CDR3 length: 15 amino acids. CDR1 and CDR2 (germline): SGHNT, YENEEA. For the CDR3, the DNA is TGTGCCAGCAGCTTGAGGGGGACGAACACCGGGGAGCTGTTTTTT. Translation gives CASSLRGTNTGELFF.

This clone was found a few times. The genes are TRBV5-1 and TRBJ1-2; maybe TRBD1 (5 bases). The V gene lost 1 base and the J gene lost 6 bases, with 16 bases spanning the gap. CDR3 length: 15 residues. Germline loops: CDR1 SGHRS, CDR2 YFSETQ. The CDR3 bases are TGCGCCAGCAGCTTGAATAGTCAGGGTTCGAATGGCTACACCTTC. Protein: CASSLNSQGSNGYTF. The full variable domain, in which reference TRBV5-1 and TRBJ1-2 provide the parts outside the CDR3, is KAGVTQTPRYLIKTRGQQVTLSCSPISGHRSVSWYQQTPGQGLQFLFEYFSETQRNKGNFPGRFSGRQFSNSRSEMNVSTLELGDSALYLCASSLNSQGSNGYTFGSGTRLTVV.